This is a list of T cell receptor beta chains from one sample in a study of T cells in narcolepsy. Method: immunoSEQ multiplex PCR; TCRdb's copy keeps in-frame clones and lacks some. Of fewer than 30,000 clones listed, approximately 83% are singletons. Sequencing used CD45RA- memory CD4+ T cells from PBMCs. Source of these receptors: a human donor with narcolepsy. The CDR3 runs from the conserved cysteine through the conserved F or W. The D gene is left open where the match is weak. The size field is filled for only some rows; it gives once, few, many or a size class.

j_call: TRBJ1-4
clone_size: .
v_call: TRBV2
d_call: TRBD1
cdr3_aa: CATKGDSDFRLFF
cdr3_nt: TGTGCCACCAAGGGGGACAGCGATTTCAGACTGTTTTTT

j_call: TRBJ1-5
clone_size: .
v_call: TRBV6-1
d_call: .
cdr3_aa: CASSEGGFNQPQHF
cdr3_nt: TGTGCCAGCAGTGAGGGGGGGTTTAATCAGCCCCAGCATTTT

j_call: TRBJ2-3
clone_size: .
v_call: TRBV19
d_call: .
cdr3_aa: CASAGGPDTQYF
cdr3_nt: TGTGCCAGCGCCGGGGGCCCAGATACGCAGTATTTT

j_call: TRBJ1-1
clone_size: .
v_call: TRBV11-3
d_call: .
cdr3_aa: CASSLTGLGAEAFF
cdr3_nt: TGTGCCAGCAGCTTGACAGGCTTGGGGGCTGAAGCTTTCTTT

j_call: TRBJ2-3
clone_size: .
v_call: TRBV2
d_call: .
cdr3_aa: CASMSGSVTTDTQYF
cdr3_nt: TGTGCCAGCATGTCCGGAAGCGTCACCACAGATACGCAGTATTTT

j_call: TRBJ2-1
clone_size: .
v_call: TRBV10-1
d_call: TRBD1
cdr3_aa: CASSEATGRQFF
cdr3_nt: TGCGCCAGCAGTGAGGCGACAGGGCGGCAGTTCTTC

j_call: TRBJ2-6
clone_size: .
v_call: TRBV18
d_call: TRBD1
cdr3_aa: CASTGGISGANVLTF
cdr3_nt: TGTGCCAGCACAGGGGGGATCTCTGGGGCCAACGTCCTGACTTTC

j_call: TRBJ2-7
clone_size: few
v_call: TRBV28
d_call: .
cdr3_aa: CASTIDPGRRPEEQYF
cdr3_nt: TGTGCCAGCACGATAGATCCCGGGAGACGGCCGGAAGAGCAGTACTTC

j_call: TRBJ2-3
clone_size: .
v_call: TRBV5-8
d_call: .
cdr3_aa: CASLWTGGTDTQYF
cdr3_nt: TGTGCCAGCTTATGGACCGGTGGGACAGATACGCAGTATTTT

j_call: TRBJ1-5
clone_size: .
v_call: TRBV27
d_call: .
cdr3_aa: CASSFKPNQPQHF
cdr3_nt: TGTGCCAGCAGTTTCAAACCCAATCAGCCCCAGCATTTT

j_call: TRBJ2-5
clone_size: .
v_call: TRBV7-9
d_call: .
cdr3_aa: CASTGAWETQYF
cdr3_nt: TGTGCCAGCACGGGGGCTTGGGAGACCCAGTACTTC

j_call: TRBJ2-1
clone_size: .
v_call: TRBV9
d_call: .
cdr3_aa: CASSSRFPNEQFF
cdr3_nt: TGTGCCAGCAGCTCCCGGTTCCCCAATGAGCAGTTCTTC

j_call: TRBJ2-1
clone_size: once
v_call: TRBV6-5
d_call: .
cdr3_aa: CASSFYNEQFF
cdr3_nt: TGTGCCAGCAGCTTCTACAATGAGCAGTTCTTC

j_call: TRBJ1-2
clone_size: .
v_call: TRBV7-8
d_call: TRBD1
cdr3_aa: CASSSRTGDGYTF
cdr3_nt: TGTGCCAGCAGCTCCAGAACAGGGGACGGCTACACCTTC

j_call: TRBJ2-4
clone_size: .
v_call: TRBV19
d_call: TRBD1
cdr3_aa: CASSTGTGAYIQYF
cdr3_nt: TGTGCCAGTAGTACGGGGACAGGGGCCTACATTCAGTACTTC

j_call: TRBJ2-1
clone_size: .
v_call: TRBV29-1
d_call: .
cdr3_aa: CSGGLGSYNEQFF
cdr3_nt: TGCAGCGGCGGCCTTGGCTCCTACAATGAGCAGTTCTTC

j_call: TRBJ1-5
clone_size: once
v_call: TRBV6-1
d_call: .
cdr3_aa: CASRGDSNQPQHF
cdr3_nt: TGTGCCAGCAGAGGGGACAGCAATCAGCCCCAGCATTTT

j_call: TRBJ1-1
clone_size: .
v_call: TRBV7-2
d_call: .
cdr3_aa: CASSLLTRIGQANTEAFF
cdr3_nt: TGTGCCAGCAGCTTGTTAACCCGGATCGGGCAGGCCAACACTGAAGCTTTCTTT

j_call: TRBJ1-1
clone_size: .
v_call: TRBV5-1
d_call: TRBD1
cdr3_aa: CASSSGTGWDTEAFF
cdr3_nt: TGCGCCAGCAGCTCCGGGACAGGGTGGGACACTGAAGCTTTCTTT

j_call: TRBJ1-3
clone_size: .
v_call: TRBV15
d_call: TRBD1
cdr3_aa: CATSRGDRVSGNTIYF
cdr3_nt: TGTGCCACCAGCAGAGGGGACAGGGTCTCCGGAAACACCATATATTTT

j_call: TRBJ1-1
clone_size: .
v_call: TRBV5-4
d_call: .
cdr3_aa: CASSYDPGAEAFF
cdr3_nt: TGTGCCAGCAGCTACGACCCGGGGGCTGAAGCTTTCTTT

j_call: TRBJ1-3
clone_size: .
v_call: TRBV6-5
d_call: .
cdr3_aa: CASSLTANTIYF
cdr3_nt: TGTGCCAGCAGTTTGACAGCAAACACCATATATTTT

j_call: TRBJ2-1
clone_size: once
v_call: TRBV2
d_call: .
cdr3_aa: CASSEGRGEQFF
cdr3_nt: TGTGCCAGCAGTGAAGGGAGAGGTGAGCAGTTCTTC

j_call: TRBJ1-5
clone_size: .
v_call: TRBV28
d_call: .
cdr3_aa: CASTLIDSNQPQHF
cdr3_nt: TGTGCCAGCACCCTAATAGATAGCAATCAGCCCCAGCATTTT

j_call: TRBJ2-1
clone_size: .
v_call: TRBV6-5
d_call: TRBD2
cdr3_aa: CASSPRLAGGPREFF
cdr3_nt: TGTGCCAGCAGCCCTCGACTAGCGGGAGGGCCAAGGGAGTTCTTC

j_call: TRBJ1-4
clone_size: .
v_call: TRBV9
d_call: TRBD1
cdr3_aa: CASSGAGQGNEKLFF
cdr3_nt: TGTGCCAGCAGCGGGGCGGGACAGGGAAACGAAAAACTGTTTTTT

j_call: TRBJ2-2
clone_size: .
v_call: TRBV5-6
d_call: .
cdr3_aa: CASSSSAGLYTGELFF
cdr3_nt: TGTGCCAGCAGCTCGTCGGCTGGGTTATACACCGGGGAGCTGTTTTTT

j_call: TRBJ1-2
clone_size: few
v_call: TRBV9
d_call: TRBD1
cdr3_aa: CASSPSTGNYGYTF
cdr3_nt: TGTGCCAGCAGCCCCTCGACAGGGAACTATGGCTACACCTTC

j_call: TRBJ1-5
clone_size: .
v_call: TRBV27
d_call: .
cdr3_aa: CASSLGAGRDQPQHF
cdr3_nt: TGTGCCAGCAGTTTAGGGGCAGGGAGGGATCAGCCCCAGCATTTT

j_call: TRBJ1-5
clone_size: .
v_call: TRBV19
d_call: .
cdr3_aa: CASSMNRGNQPQHF
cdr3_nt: TGTGCCAGTAGTATGAACAGGGGCAATCAGCCCCAGCATTTT

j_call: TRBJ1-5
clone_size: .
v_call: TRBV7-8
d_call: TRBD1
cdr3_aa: CASSLGDRRAKGNQPQHF
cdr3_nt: TGTGCCAGCAGCTTGGGGGACAGGCGGGCTAAGGGCAATCAGCCCCAGCATTTT

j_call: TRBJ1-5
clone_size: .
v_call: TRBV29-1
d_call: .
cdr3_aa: CSVEITTNQPQHF
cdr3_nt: TGCAGCGTTGAGATAACCACGAATCAGCCCCAGCATTTT

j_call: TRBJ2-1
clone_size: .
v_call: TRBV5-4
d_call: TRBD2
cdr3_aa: CASSSSGGNYNEQFF
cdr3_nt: TGTGCCAGCAGCTCTAGCGGGGGGAACTACAATGAGCAGTTCTTC

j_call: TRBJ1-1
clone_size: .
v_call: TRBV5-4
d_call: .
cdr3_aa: CASSYEKGMNTEAFF
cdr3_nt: TGTGCCAGCAGCTACGAAAAGGGAATGAACACTGAAGCTTTCTTT

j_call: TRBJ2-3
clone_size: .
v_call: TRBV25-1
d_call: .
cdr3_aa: CASSRGHRTDTQYF
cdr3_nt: TGTGCCAGCAGTCGGGGGCATCGCACAGATACGCAGTATTTT

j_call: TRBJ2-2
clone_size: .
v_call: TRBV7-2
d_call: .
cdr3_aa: CASREGGTGELFF
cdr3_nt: TGTGCCAGCAGAGAAGGGGGGACCGGGGAGCTGTTTTTT

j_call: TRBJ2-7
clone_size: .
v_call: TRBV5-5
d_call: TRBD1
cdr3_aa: CASSLGGQASYEQYF
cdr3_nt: TGTGCCAGCAGCTTGGGGGGACAGGCCTCCTACGAGCAGTACTTC

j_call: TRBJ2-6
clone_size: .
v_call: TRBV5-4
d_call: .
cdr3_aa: CASSLGRGGGLGANVLTF
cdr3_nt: TGTGCCAGCAGCTTGGGTAGAGGGGGTGGGCTTGGGGCCAACGTCCTGACTTTC

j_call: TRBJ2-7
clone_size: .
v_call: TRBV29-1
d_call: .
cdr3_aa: CSVQGGVSGLGYEQYF
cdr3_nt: TGCAGCGTTCAAGGGGGGGTTAGCGGGTTAGGCTACGAGCAGTACTTC

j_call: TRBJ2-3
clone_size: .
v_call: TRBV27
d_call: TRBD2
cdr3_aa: CASSPRGSDTQYF
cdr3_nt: TGTGCCAGCAGTCCGCGGGGGTCAGATACGCAGTATTTT

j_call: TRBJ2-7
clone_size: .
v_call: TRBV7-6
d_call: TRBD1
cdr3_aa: CASSRHQGAAYEQYF
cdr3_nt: TGTGCCAGCAGCCGGCACCAGGGGGCCGCCTACGAGCAGTACTTC

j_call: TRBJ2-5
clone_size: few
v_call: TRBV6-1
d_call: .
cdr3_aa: CASSEMDYPRETQYF
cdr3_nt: TGTGCCAGCAGTGAAATGGACTACCCCCGGGAGACCCAGTACTTC

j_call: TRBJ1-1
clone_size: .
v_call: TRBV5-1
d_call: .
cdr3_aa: CASSRGLGTEAFF
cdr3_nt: TGCGCCAGCAGCCGGGGCTTGGGGACTGAAGCTTTCTTT

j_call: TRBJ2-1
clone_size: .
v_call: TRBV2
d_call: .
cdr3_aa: CARQTQGRDEQFF
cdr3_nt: TGTGCCAGACAGACCCAAGGTAGGGATGAGCAGTTCTTC

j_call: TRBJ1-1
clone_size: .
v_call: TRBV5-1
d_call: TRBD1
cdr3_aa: CASSLGTDEAFF
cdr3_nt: TGCGCCAGCAGCCTAGGGACAGATGAAGCTTTCTTT

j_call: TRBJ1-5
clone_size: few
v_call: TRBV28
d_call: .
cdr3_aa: CATHVPGDQPQHF
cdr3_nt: TGTGCCACCCACGTCCCGGGGGATCAGCCCCAGCATTTT

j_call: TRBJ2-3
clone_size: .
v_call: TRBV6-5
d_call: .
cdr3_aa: CASSAGWVGTDTQYF
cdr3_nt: TGTGCCAGCAGTGCAGGGTGGGTGGGCACAGATACGCAGTATTTT

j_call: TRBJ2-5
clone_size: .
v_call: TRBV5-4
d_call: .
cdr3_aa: CASLQGGVTGETQYF
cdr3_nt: TGTGCCAGCCTGCAGGGGGGAGTCACGGGAGAGACCCAGTACTTC

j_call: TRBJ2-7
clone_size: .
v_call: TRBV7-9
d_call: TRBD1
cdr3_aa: CASSPLTGGGPSYEQYF
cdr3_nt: TGTGCCAGCAGCCCTTTAACAGGGGGCGGTCCTTCCTACGAGCAGTACTTC